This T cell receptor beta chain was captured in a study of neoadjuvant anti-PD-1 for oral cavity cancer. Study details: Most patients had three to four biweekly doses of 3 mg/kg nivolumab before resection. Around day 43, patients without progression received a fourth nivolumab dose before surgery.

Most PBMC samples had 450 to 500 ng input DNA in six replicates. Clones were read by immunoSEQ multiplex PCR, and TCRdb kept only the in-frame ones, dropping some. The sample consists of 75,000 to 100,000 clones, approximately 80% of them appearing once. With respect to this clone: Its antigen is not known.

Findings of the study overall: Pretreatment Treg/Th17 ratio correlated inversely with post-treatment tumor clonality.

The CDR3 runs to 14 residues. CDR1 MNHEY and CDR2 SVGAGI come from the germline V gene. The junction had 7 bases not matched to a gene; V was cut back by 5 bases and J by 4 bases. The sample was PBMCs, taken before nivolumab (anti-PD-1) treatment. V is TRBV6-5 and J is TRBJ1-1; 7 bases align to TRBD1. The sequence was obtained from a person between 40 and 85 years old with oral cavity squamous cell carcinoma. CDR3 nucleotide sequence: TGTGCCAGCAGTGGTCACACAGGGGCCACTGAAGCTTTCTTT. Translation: CASSGHTGATEAFF.